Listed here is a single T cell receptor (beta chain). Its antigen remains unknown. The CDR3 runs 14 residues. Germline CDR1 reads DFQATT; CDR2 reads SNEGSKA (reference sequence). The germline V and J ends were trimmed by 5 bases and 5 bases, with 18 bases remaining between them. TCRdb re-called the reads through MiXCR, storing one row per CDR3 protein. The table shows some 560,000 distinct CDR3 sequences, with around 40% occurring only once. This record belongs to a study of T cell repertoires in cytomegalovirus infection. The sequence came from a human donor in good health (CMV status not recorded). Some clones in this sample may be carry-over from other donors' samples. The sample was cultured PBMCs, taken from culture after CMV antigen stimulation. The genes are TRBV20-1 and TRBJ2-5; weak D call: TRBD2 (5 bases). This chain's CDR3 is CSAPRGSGDETQYF. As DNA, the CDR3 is TGCAGTGCTCCCCGAGGGAGCGGCGACGAGACCCAGTACTTC.